The sample holds many counts of the clone carrying this T cell receptor (beta chain). This entry comes from a study of Graves' ophthalmopathy and Graves' hyperthyroidism. The CDR3 spans 14 residues. Germline assignment: CDR1 LNHDA and CDR2 SQIVND (reference sequence). Trimming cost V 3 bases and J 7 bases, with 13 bases left between them. Amplification of the TCR beta CDR3 regions used RNA transcripts (as template). HTBI primers served in a first-round RT-PCR, which a second-round multiplex PCR followed. TCRdb analysed the multiplex PCR reads with MiXCR anew, one entry per CDR3 protein. The repertoire includes roughly 400,000 distinct CDR3 sequences, about a sixth of them detected once, and roughly 1.6% sits in the top ten.

V is TRBV19 and J is TRBJ1-5, with a weak D call TRBD1 (5 bases). This TCR was recovered from a woman aged 18-29 years with Graves' ophthalmopathy. Sequenced: peripheral blood. Here the CDR3 DNA reads TGTGCCAGTAGTATCACTCTGGGGGGACAGCCCCAGCATTTT. Its protein product is CASSITLGGQPQHF.